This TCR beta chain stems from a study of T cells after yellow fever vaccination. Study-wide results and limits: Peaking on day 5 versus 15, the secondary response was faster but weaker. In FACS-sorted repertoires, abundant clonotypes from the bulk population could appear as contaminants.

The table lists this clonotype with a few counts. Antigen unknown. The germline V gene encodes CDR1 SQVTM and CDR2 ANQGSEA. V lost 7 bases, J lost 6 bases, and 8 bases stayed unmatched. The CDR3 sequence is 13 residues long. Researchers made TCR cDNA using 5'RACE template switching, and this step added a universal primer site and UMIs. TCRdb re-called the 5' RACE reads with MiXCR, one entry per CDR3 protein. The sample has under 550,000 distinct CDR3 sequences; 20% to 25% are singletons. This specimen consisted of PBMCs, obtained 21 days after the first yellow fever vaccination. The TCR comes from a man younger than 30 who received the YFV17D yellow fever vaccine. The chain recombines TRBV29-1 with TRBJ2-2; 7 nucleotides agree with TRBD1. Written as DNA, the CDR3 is TGCAGCGCCTTGAAGGGGGCACCCGGGGAGCTGTTTTTT. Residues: CSALKGAPGELFF.